This T cell receptor (beta chain) comes out of a study of cytomegalovirus exposure and HLA in healthy donors. Turning to the study itself: About 82 million unique TCRs from HLA-typed donors were held in an early release of data.

A multiplex PCR was run with 60 Vbeta primers and 13 Jbeta primers. Sequenced by immunoSEQ multiplex PCR; TCRdb stores in-frame clones only, minus some. The data contain approximately 120,000 clones, under 85% of them seen just once; the ten biggest clones take up roughly 12%. Germline V lookup: CDR1 SNHLY, CDR2 FYNNEI. V lost 7 bases, J lost 6 bases, and 12 bases lay in between. The CDR3 extends over 12 amino acids. Sequencing input: PBMCs. The receptor was isolated from a middle-aged woman in good health and CMV-seropositive. This sequence joins TRBV2 and TRBJ1-1; the D gene is possibly TRBD1 (6 bases). The CDR3 spells CASTSGVPEAFF. Written as DNA, the CDR3 is TGTGCCAGCACCTCAGGGGTCCCTGAAGCTTTCTTT.